This T cell receptor (beta chain) was found in a study of T-cell reconstitution after alpha-beta-depleted transplantation in children. Germline V lookup: CDR1 SGHRS, CDR2 YFSETQ. The V and J ends lost 1 base and 2 bases, in that order; junction bases with no gene match: 6. The CDR3 totals 18 residues. Preparation of the TCRbeta library used unique molecular identifiers. Using its own MiXCR run on the PCR reads, TCRdb lists one record per CDR3 protein. The repertoire includes about 400,000 distinct CDR3 sequences, roughly 16% of them detected once, and over 25% sits in the top ten. This clonotype appeared a few times.

The starting material was PBMCs, mostly from graft donor cells, obtained 360 days after TCRalphabeta/CD19-depleted stem cell transplant. The J gene is TRBJ2-3, the V gene TRBV5-1, with 14 bases aligning to TRBD2. This TCR was sampled from a boy less than two years old who had a stem cell transplant for Wiskott-Aldrich syndrome, so the T cells may come from the graft donor. The CDR3 DNA sequence: TGCGCCAGCAGCTTGCGGGGGACTAGCGGGGGACCCACAGATACGCAGTATTTT. Protein sequence: CASSLRGTSGGPTDTQYF.